This T cell receptor (beta chain) originates from a study of cytomegalovirus exposure and HLA in healthy donors. Study details: A data release that came early held 75 million to 85 million unique TCRs from HLA-typed donors. General study results and limits: According to a later analysis, most TCR beta chains associated with CMV appeared HLA-restricted. In a later analysis, TCR beta V- and J-gene trimming was associated with a missense DCLRE1C variant. The investigators catalogued about 170 TCR beta chains as cytomegalovirus-associated.

On this clone: What it binds is unknown.

This CDR3 comprises 15 residues. The germline V gene has CDR1 SNHLY and CDR2 FYNNEI. V dropped 2 bases and J dropped 6; count of bases not matched to a gene: 6. PCR employed 60 Vbeta and 13 Jbeta primers. Assay used: immunoSEQ multiplex PCR; TCRdb lists only in-frame clones, some missing. The sample lists 80,000 to 95,000 clones; 84% were seen once. The chain has TRBV2 and TRBJ2-1; 8 nucleotides align to TRBD2. Source material: PBMCs. The receptor was derived from a woman between 18 and 29 years old in good health and CMV-seropositive. For the CDR3, the DNA is TGTGCCAGCAGTGAACGAACGGGGGGGCCCAATGAGCAGTTCTTC. This sequence encodes CASSERTGGPNEQFF. Together with reference TRBV2 and TRBJ2-1, the CDR3 gives the full variable domain: EPEVTQTPSHQVTQMGQEVILRCVPISNHLYFYWYRQILGQKVEFLVSFYNNEISEKSEIFDDQFSVERPDGSNFTLKIRSTKLEDSAMYFCASSERTGGPNEQFFGPGTRLTVL.